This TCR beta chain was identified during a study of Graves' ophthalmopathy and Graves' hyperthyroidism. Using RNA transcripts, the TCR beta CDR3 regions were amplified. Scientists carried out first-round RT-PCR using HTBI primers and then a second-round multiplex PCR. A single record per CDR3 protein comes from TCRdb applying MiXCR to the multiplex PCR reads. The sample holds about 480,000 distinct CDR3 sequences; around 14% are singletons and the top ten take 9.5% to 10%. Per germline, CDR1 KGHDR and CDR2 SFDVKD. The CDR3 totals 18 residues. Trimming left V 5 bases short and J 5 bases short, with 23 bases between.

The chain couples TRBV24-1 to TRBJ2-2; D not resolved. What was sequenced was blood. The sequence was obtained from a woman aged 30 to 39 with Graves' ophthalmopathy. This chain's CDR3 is CATSGDSAGPLGTGELFF. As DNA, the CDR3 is TGTGCCACCAGTGGAGATTCGGCAGGACCCTTGGGAACCGGGGAGCTGTTTTTT.